These 19 T cell receptor beta chains came from one sample sequenced in a study of CD8 T cells in Susac syndrome. RNA was extracted with the RNeasy kit, and a quantity of about 0.45 to 1 ug was reverse transcribed using random hexamers. TCRdb reprocessed the immunoSEQ multiplex PCR reads with MiXCR, giving one entry per CDR3 protein. The data show about 200,000 distinct CDR3 sequences, roughly 95% seen once. Sequenced sample: CD4+ T cells from PBMCs. The source of these receptors is a human donor in good health.

V and J are TRBV18 and TRBJ2-1; D is unclear. The germline V and J ends were trimmed by 11 bases and 1 base, with 12 bases remaining between them. There are 13 residues in the CDR3. The germline V gene encodes CDR1 KGHSH and CDR2 LQKENI. This CDR3 is CAATDRSYNEQFF. The CDR3 DNA follows: TGTGCCGCCACGGACCGGTCCTACAATGAGCAGTTCTTC.

The chain recombines TRBV29-1 with TRBJ2-1; a weak D match, TRBD1 (6 bases). Per germline, CDR1 SQVTM and CDR2 ANQGSEA. Trimming shortened V by 6 bases and J by 7 bases, and 19 bases separated the two germline ends. The CDR3 loop spans 14 amino acids. DNA of the CDR3: TGCAGCGTGGCTAATCAGGGGAATGGAAATGAGCAGTTCTTC. This sequence encodes CSVANQGNGNEQFF.

The rearrangement links TRBV20-1 to TRBJ2-6; D may correspond to TRBD1 or TRBD2 (5 bases each). This CDR3 has 15 amino acids. Trimming removed 3 bases from V and 2 bases from J, with 11 bases in between. Per the germline V gene, CDR1 is DFQATT and CDR2 is SNEGSKA (reference sequence). CDR3 nucleotides: TGCAGTGCTAGGAGGCGAGGGGCTGGGGCCAACGTCCTGACTTTC. Translating gives CSARRRGAGANVLTF.

The table lists this clonotype with a count of one. This chain links TRBV28 with TRBJ2-6; 7 bases fit TRBD1. Germline lookup yields CDR1 MDHEN and CDR2 SYDVKM. V gave up 5 bases and J gave up 3 bases; unmatched junction bases: 7. The CDR3 extends over 16 amino acids. CDR3 amino acids: CASSSLGQSGANVLTF. The CDR3 DNA reads TGTGCCAGCAGTAGTCTGGGACAGAGTGGGGCCAACGTCCTGACTTTC.

V and J are TRBV20-1 and TRBJ1-1; D call uncertain. This CDR3 is built from 13 residues. Germline lookup yields CDR1 DFQATT and CDR2 SNEGSKA (reference sequence). Trimming took off 5 bases at V and 1 base at J, with 11 bases between the two ends. The CDR3 DNA reads TGCAGTGCTTTTCGGACGGAGAACACTGAAGCTTTCTTT. Protein: CSAFRTENTEAFF.

This chain joins TRBV5-1 and TRBJ1-2; no definite D call. V was shortened by 2 bases and J by 7 bases, with 15 bases between the two germline ends. CDR3 size: 14 residues. Germline lookup yields CDR1 SGHRS and CDR2 YFSETQ. The CDR3 spells CASSFGEGNGGYTF. The CDR3 DNA sequence: TGCGCCAGCAGCTTCGGGGAGGGAAACGGTGGCTACACCTTC.

The chain carries TRBV20-1 and TRBJ1-1; D is ambiguous. V lost 2 bases, J lost 8 bases, and 12 bases lay in between. The CDR3 runs to 12 residues. Germline CDR1 reads DFQATT; CDR2 reads SNEGSKA (reference sequence). CDR3 region: CSARRGGQEAFF. Here the CDR3 DNA reads TGCAGTGCTAGAAGAGGTGGGCAGGAAGCTTTCTTT.

The genes are TRBV7-8 and TRBJ1-2; D is unresolved. The germline V and J ends were trimmed by 1 base and 4 bases, with 16 bases remaining between them. This CDR3 is built from 16 residues. Germline CDR1 reads SGHVS; CDR2 reads FQNEAQ. CDR3 DNA sequence: TGTGCCAGCAGCTTAGGACGGGCTTCAGTAAGCTATGGCTACACCTTC. Translating it yields CASSLGRASVSYGYTF.

This clonotype was picked up one time. V and J are TRBV12-3 or TRBV12-4 and TRBJ1-1; TRBD1 might be the D (5 bases). V was pared by 3 bases and J by 4 bases, with 9 bases between. This CDR3 is 13 amino acids long. The CDR3 loop is CASSFGGITEAFF. The CDR3 DNA reads as TGTGCCAGCAGTTTTGGGGGTATCACTGAAGCTTTCTTT.

V and J are TRBV18 and TRBJ2-7, with 8 nucleotides matching TRBD1. The CDR3 covers 16 residues. Germline V gene sequence: CDR1 KGHSH, CDR2 LQKENI. Trimming at V came to 4 bases and at J to 2 bases, leaving 10 bases not matched to a gene. The CDR3 region has the DNA TGTGCCAGCTCACTGACCGAGGGACAGGCCCCCTACGAGCAGTACTTC. Its protein is CASSLTEGQAPYEQYF.

V and J are TRBV5-1 and TRBJ2-5; D perhaps matches TRBD2 (6 bases). Trimming removed 4 bases from V and 4 bases from J, with 11 bases in between. Germline lookup yields CDR1 SGHRS and CDR2 YFSETQ. CDR3 length: 13 amino acids. The CDR3 spells CASSIGTLETQYF. Here the CDR3 DNA reads TGCGCCAGCAGCATCGGGACTCTAGAGACCCAGTACTTC.

The V call is TRBV5-6, the J call TRBJ2-1; possible D gene TRBD1, 5 bases. CDR1 and CDR2 (germline): SGHDT, YYEEEE. The CDR3 has 15 amino acids. Trimming removed 0 bases from V and 4 bases from J, with 11 bases in between. CDR3 protein: CASSLGQAGYNEQFF. For the CDR3, the DNA is TGTGCCAGCAGCTTGGGGCAGGCAGGGTACAATGAGCAGTTCTTC.

This chain links TRBV14 with TRBJ2-5, with 16 positions matching TRBD2. This CDR3 region has 18 residues. V shed 2 bases, J shed 5 bases, and the junction held 8 bases outside the gene matches. The germline V gene encodes CDR1 SGHDN and CDR2 FVKESK. The CDR3 reads CASSQRGTSGGAWETQYF. As DNA, the CDR3 is TGTGCCAGCAGCCAACGAGGGACTAGCGGGGGGGCCTGGGAGACCCAGTACTTC. Filled out from reference TRBV14 and TRBJ2-5, the complete variable domain reads EAGVTQFPSHSVIEKGQTVTLRCDPISGHDNLYWYRRVMGKEIKFLLHFVKESKQDESGMPNNRFLAERTGGTYSTLKVQPAELEDSGVYFCASSQRGTSGGAWETQYFGPGTRLLVL.

V gene TRBV4-3 combines with J gene TRBJ2-5, with 11 bases identical to TRBD1. V trimming: 2 bases; J trimming: 5 bases; junction bases outside the gene matches: 7. Germline V CDR1 and CDR2: LGHNA, YSLEER. The CDR3 is 16 residues long. Written as DNA, the CDR3 is TGCGCCAGCAGCCAATCGGACAGGGGGCTGGACGAGACCCAGTACTTC. Amino acids: CASSQSDRGLDETQYF.

The chain carries TRBV12-3 or TRBV12-4 and TRBJ1-1; maybe TRBD1 (6 bases). The length of the CDR3 is 13 residues. The V gene lost 6 bases and the J gene lost 3 bases, with 11 bases spanning the gap. CDR3 DNA: TGTGCCAGCAGAGGACAGTCGGACACTGAAGCTTTCTTT. This translates into CASRGQSDTEAFF.

The chain links TRBV3-1 to TRBJ2-1; TRBD2 agrees at 11 bases. V gave up 2 bases and J gave up 6 bases; unmatched junction bases: 6. Germline-derived CDR1 and CDR2 are LGHDT and YNNKEL (reference sequence). CDR3 size: 16 residues. The CDR3 reads CASSQLATSGVNEQFF. CDR3 sequence (DNA): TGTGCCAGCAGCCAATTGGCGACTAGCGGGGTCAATGAGCAGTTCTTC.

CDR3 bases: TGTGCCAGCACCCTAAGGAGCGTCTATGGCTACACCTTC. Protein product: CASTLRSVYGYTF. The V gene is TRBV6-2 or TRBV6-3, the J gene TRBJ1-2; D gene unclear. The germline gives CDR1 MNHEY, CDR2 SVGEGT. Trimming shortened V by 7 bases and J by 4 bases, and 13 bases separated the two germline ends. CDR3 length equals 13 residues.

J is TRBJ1-2 and V is TRBV7-9, with 8 positions matching TRBD1. This CDR3 contains 15 residues. Trimming cost V 0 bases and J 4 bases; bases outside gene matches: 4. From germline, CDR1 is SEHNR and CDR2 FQNEAQ (reference sequence). The chain's CDR3 is CASSLAPDRGYGYTF. The DNA for the CDR3 is TGTGCCAGCAGCTTAGCACCCGACAGGGGCTATGGCTACACCTTC.

The gene calls are TRBV12-3 or TRBV12-4 and TRBJ1-6, with D unresolved. There are 13 residues in the CDR3. V lost 3 bases and J lost 0, with 0 bases in between. The DNA for the CDR3 is TGTGCCAGCAGTTTCTCCTATAATTCACCCCTCCACTTT. Amino acids: CASSFSYNSPLHF.